The rows below give T cell receptor beta chains drawn from one sample of a study of blood T cells in healthy people across ages. TCRdb fed the 5' RACE reads into MiXCR, producing one record per CDR3 protein. The sample lists more than 650,000 distinct CDR3 sequences; about a quarter were seen once. These data also formed part of another study, on T cells of mothers and their children.

The sequencing input was blood. These receptors originate from a boy aged 5-17 years in good health. Each CDR3 is given with its conserved first and last residue. Each record gives: clone size, D gene, J gene, V gene, CDR3 protein, CDR3 DNA. The D gene is left open where the match is weak. Clone size appears in some rows only: once, few, many, or a class for an expanded clone.

size: few; D: -; J: TRBJ2-5; V: TRBV7-3; CDR3: CASSLGGTVEETQYF; DNA: TGTGCCAGCAGCTTAGGGGGGACAGTCGAAGAGACCCAGTACTTC
size: few; D: -; J: TRBJ2-1; V: TRBV3-1; CDR3: CASSQAGADEQFF; DNA: TGTGCCAGCAGCCAAGCAGGGGCCGATGAGCAGTTCTTC
size: few; D: -; J: TRBJ2-5; V: TRBV12-5; CDR3: CASGPPDSQETQYF; DNA: TGTGCTAGTGGTCCACCGGACAGCCAAGAGACCCAGTACTTC
size: -; D: -; J: TRBJ1-4; V: TRBV30; CDR3: CAWSFDEKLFF; DNA: TGTGCCTGGAGTTTTGATGAAAAACTGTTTTTT
size: few; D: -; J: TRBJ1-4; V: TRBV20-1; CDR3: CSAFKTDSIPNEKLFF; DNA: TGCAGTGCCTTTAAGACCGACAGTATACCTAATGAAAAACTGTTTTTT
size: -; D: -; J: TRBJ1-4; V: TRBV6-1; CDR3: CASRTGATNEKLFF; DNA: TGTGCCAGCCGAACAGGTGCAACTAATGAAAAACTGTTTTTT
size: -; D: -; J: TRBJ2-3; V: TRBV3-1; CDR3: CASSQDRLDTQYF; DNA: TGTGCCAGCAGCCAAGATCGTTTGGATACGCAGTATTTT
size: few; D: -; J: TRBJ1-2; V: TRBV5-1; CDR3: CASSPLTGGGYTF; DNA: TGCGCCAGCAGCCCACTTACGGGCGGTGGCTACACCTTC
size: few; D: -; J: TRBJ1-4; V: TRBV15; CDR3: CATSSSLTDANEKLFF; DNA: TGTGCCACCAGCAGTTCGTTGACAGACGCTAATGAAAAACTGTTTTTT
size: -; D: -; J: TRBJ2-5; V: TRBV27; CDR3: CASSATGRGQETQYF; DNA: TGTGCCAGCAGTGCCACAGGGCGGGGGCAAGAGACCCAGTACTTC
size: -; D: -; J: TRBJ2-3; V: TRBV6-5; CDR3: CASSYEGLSTDTQYF; DNA: TGTGCCAGCAGTTACGAGGGCCTAAGCACAGATACGCAGTATTTT
size: few; D: -; J: TRBJ1-3; V: TRBV7-3; CDR3: CASSLDGNTIYF; DNA: TGTGCCAGCAGCTTGGATGGTAACACCATATATTTT
size: few; D: -; J: TRBJ1-6; V: TRBV6-2/TRBV6-3; CDR3: CASSYLPENSPLHF; DNA: TGTGCCAGCAGTTATCTTCCAGAGAATTCACCCCTCCACTTT
size: -; D: -; J: TRBJ2-3; V: TRBV7-2; CDR3: CASIARAGAGTDTQYF; DNA: TGTGCCAGCATCGCCCGGGCCGGGGCTGGCACAGATACGCAGTATTTT
size: -; D: -; J: TRBJ2-5; V: TRBV29-1; CDR3: CSVEGYRETQYF; DNA: TGCAGCGTTGAGGGCTATCGGGAGACCCAGTACTTC
size: -; D: -; J: TRBJ1-5; V: TRBV29-1; CDR3: CSVSAGGRYQPQHF; DNA: TGCAGCGTGTCCGCGGGAGGCAGGTATCAGCCCCAGCATTTT
size: -; D: -; J: TRBJ2-3; V: TRBV5-1; CDR3: CASSPGASAGTDTQYF; DNA: TGCGCCAGCAGCCCTGGGGCGTCAGCTGGCACAGATACGCAGTATTTT
size: -; D: TRBD1; J: TRBJ2-3; V: TRBV2; CDR3: CASRRGLVLTDTQYF; DNA: TGTGCCAGCAGGAGGGGGCTAGTCCTCACAGATACGCAGTATTTT
size: -; D: -; J: TRBJ1-5; V: TRBV7-9; CDR3: CASSSGTGLGNQPQHF; DNA: TGTGCCAGCAGCTCCGGTACAGGGTTAGGCAATCAGCCCCAGCATTTT
size: -; D: -; J: TRBJ2-3; V: TRBV29-1; CDR3: CSVGRDYTDTQYF; DNA: TGCAGCGTTGGCAGGGATTACACAGATACGCAGTATTTT
size: few; D: -; J: TRBJ2-7; V: TRBV29-1; CDR3: CSVDSGVSSYEQYF; DNA: TGCAGCGTTGATTCAGGGGTCAGCTCCTACGAGCAGTACTTC
size: few; D: -; J: TRBJ1-1; V: TRBV12-5; CDR3: CASGLSGTSTEAFF; DNA: TGTGCTAGTGGTTTGTCAGGGACATCCACTGAAGCTTTCTTT
size: many; D: -; J: TRBJ2-1; V: TRBV28; CDR3: CASSWDLYNEQFF; DNA: TGTGCCAGCAGTTGGGACTTGTACAATGAGCAGTTCTTC
size: few; D: -; J: TRBJ2-1; V: TRBV5-1; CDR3: CASKGTWETYNEQFF; DNA: TGCGCCAGCAAGGGGACATGGGAAACCTACAATGAGCAGTTCTTC
size: few; D: -; J: TRBJ2-7; V: TRBV7-3; CDR3: CASSPQGGFDEQYF; DNA: TGTGCCAGCAGCCCCCAGGGGGGTTTCGACGAGCAGTACTTC
size: -; D: -; J: TRBJ1-2; V: TRBV6-5; CDR3: CASHPGNYGYTF; DNA: TGTGCCAGCCACCCGGGAAACTATGGCTACACCTTC
size: few; D: -; J: TRBJ2-2; V: TRBV20-1; CDR3: CSARDQGGQANTGELFF; DNA: TGCAGTGCTAGAGATCAAGGAGGTCAGGCGAACACCGGGGAGCTGTTTTTT